The entry below gives a single T cell receptor beta chain sequence along with its context. Germline lookup yields CDR1 ENHRY and CDR2 SYGVKD. The CDR3 is made up of 16 amino acids. With 3 bases removed from V and 4 bases from J, the gap between germline ends came to 16 bases. This sample is drawn from a study of technical replicates of blood from several donors. Sequencing was performed with immunoSEQ multiplex PCR; in TCRdb, only in-frame clones are kept and a portion is missing. The sample holds approximately 77,000 clones; 85% to 95% are singletons and the top ten take roughly 0.37%. The chain joins TRBV10-3 to TRBJ2-1, with D maybe TRBD1 (5 bases). This sequence originates from a human donor in good health. Sequencing was done on a sample of T cells isolated from PBMCs. The CDR3 nucleotides read TGTGCCATCAGTGAATATGTCATTACAGGTTACAATGAGCAGTTCTTC. Encoded protein: CAISEYVITGYNEQFF.